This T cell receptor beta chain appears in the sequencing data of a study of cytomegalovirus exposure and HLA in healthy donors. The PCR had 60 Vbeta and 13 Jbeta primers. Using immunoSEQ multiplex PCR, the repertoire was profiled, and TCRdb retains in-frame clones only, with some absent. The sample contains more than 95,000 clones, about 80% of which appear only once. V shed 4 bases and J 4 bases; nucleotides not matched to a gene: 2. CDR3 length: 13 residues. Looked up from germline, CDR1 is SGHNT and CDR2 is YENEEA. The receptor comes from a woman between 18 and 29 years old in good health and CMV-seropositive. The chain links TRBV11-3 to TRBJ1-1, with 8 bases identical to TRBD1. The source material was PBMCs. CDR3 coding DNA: TGTGCCAGCAGCTGGGGACAGGTCACTGAAGCTTTCTTT. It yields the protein CASSWGQVTEAFF.